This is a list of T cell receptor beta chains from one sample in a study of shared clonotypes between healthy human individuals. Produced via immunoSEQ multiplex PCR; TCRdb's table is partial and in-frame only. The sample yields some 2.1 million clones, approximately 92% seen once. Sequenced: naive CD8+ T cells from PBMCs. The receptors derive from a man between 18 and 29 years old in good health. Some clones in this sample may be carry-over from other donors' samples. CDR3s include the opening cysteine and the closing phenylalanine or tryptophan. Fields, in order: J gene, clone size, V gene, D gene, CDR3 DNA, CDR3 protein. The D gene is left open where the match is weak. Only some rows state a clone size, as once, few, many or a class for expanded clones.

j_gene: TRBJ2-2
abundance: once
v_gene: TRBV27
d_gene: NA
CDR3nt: TGTGCCAGCAGTTGGGGCAGTGCCACCGGGGAGCTGTTTTTT
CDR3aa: CASSWGSATGELFF

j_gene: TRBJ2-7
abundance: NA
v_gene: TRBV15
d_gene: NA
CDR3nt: TGTGCCGTCGGAAGGGGCCCCTACGAGCAGTACTTC
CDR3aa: CAVGRGPYEQYF

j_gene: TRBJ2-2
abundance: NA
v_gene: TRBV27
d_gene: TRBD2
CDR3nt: TGTGCCAGCAGTAGAAGGACTAGAGGGTTACCCGGGGAGCTGTTTTTT
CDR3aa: CASSRRTRGLPGELFF

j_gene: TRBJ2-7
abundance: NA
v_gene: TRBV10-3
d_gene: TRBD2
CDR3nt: TGTGCCATCAGTCCCGGGACTAGTAGCGGCGAGCAGTACTTC
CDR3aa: CAISPGTSSGEQYF

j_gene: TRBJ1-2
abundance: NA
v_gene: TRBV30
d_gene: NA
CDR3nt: TGTGCCTGGAGGTGCAATGACCCTGACTGTACGGTCTATGGCTACACCTTC
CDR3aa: CAWRCNDPDCTVYGYTF

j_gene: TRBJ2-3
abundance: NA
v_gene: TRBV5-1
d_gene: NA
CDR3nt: TGCGCCAGCAGAACGAGGGAATCGCGGATCACAGATACGCAGTATTTT
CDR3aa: CASRTRESRITDTQYF

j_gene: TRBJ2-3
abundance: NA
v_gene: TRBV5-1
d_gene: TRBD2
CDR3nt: TGCGCCAGCAGCCCGGGACTAGCGGGAAACACAGATACGCAGTATTTT
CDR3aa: CASSPGLAGNTDTQYF

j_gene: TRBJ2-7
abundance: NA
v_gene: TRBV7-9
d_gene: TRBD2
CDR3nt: TGTGCCAGCAGTCCCTCGGGACTAACTGACGAGCAGTACTTC
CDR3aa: CASSPSGLTDEQYF

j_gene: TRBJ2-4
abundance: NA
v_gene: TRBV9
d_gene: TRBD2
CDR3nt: TGTGCCAGCAGCGCCACGGGAGGAAGAGCCAAAAACATTCAGTACTTC
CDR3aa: CASSATGGRAKNIQYF

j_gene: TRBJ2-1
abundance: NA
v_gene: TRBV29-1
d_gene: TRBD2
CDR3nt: TGCAGCGTTGACCTATGGGAGGGCCCGATTGGGGGGGGACCGTTCTTC
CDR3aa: CSVDLWEGPIGGGPFF

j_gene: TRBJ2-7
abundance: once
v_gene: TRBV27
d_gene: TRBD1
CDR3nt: TGTGCCAGCAGTTTAAGACAGGGGGCTTGGGAGCAGTACTTC
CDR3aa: CASSLRQGAWEQYF

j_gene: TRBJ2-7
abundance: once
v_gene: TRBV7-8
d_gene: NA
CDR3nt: TGTGCCAGCAGCTTAGCGGCCCCGGCGGGCTCCTACGAGCAGTACTTC
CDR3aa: CASSLAAPAGSYEQYF

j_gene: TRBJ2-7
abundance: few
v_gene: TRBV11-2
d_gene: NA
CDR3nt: TGTGCCAGCAGAGGGGACAACTACGAGCAGTACTTC
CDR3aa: CASRGDNYEQYF

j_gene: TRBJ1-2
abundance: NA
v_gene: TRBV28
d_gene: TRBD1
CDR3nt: TGTGCCAGCAGTTTTCGGACAGGCCTATGGACCGGCTACACCTTC
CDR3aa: CASSFRTGLWTGYTF

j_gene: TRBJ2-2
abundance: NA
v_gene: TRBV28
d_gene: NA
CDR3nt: TGTGCCAGCAGTTCCGATGGTCCAGCATGGGACACCGGGGAGCTGTTTTTT
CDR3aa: CASSSDGPAWDTGELFF

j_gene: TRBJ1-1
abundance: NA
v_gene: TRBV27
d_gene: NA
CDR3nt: TGTGCCAGCAGTTTAAGAGAAAGCTTGCCTGAAGCTTTCTTT
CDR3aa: CASSLRESLPEAFF

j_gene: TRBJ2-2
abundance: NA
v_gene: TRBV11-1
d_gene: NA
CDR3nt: TGTGCCAGCAGCTTAGCGCGAGTTCCGGGGACCGGGGAGCTGTTTTTT
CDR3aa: CASSLARVPGTGELFF

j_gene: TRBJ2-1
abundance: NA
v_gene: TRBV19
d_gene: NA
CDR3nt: TGTGCCAGTAGTAGGGGAGCGCTAGGCTCCTACAATGAGCAGTTCTTC
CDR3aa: CASSRGALGSYNEQFF

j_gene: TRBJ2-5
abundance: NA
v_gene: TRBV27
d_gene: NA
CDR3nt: TGTGCCAGCAGTTTCAGGGGGGTCCAAGAGACCCAGTACTTC
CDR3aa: CASSFRGVQETQYF

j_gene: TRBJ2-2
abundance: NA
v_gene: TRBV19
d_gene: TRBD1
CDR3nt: TGTGCCAGTAGCGACAGGGTTTACGCCGGGGAGCTGTTTTTT
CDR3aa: CASSDRVYAGELFF

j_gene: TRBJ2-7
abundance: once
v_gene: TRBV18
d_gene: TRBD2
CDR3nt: TGTGCCAGCTCACCGTGGGGGGGGACCTACGAGCAGTACTTC
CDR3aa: CASSPWGGTYEQYF

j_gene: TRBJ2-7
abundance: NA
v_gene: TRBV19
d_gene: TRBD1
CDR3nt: TGTGCCAGTAGTATTTTGGACAGGGGGCATAACGAGCAGTACTTC
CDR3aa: CASSILDRGHNEQYF

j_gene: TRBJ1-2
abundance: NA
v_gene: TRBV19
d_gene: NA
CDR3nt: TGTGCCAGTAGTAAGACAGGCAACTATGGCTACACCTTC
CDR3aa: CASSKTGNYGYTF

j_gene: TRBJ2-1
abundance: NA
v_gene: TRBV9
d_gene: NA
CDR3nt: TGTGCCAGCAGCGAACAGGGCTACAATGAGCAGTTCTTC
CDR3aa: CASSEQGYNEQFF

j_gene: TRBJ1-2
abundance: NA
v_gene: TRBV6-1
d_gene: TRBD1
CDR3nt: TGTGCCAGCAGTGAATCCTGGACAGGGAGCTATGGCTACACCTTC
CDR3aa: CASSESWTGSYGYTF

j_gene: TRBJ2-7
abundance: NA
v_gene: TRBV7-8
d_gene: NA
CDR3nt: TGTGCCAGCAGCTTAGGAGTCGGATATCCCGACTACGAGCAGTACTTC
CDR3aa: CASSLGVGYPDYEQYF

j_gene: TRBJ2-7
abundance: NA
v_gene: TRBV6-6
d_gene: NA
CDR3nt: TGTGCCAGCAGTTACTCGCCAGCCTACGAGCAGTACTTC
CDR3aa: CASSYSPAYEQYF

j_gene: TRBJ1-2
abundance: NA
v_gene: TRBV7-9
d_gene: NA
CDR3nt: TGTGCCAGCAGTCCGACGCGGACTGACGCTCTCTATGGCTACACCTTC
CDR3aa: CASSPTRTDALYGYTF

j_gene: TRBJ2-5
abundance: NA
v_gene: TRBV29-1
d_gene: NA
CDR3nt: TGCAGCGTTAAGGGGTCTACTGAAGAGACCCAGTACTTC
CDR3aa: CSVKGSTEETQYF

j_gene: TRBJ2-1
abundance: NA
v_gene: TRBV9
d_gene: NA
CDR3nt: TGTGCCAGCAGCGCTAAAACAGGGAGCTCCTACAATGAGCAGTTCTTC
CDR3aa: CASSAKTGSSYNEQFF

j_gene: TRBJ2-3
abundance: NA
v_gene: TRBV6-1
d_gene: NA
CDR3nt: TGTGCCAGCAGTGAAGGGGGGGGGCGGTATTTT
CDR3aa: CASSEGGGRYF

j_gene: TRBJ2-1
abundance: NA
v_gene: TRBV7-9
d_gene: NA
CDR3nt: TGTGCCAGCGATGAGGTTCTCGGCGGCGAGCAGTTCTTC
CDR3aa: CASDEVLGGEQFF

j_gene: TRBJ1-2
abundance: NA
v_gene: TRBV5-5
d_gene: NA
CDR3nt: TGTGCCAGCAGCTTGATCCAATCTAACTATGGCTACACCTTC
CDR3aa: CASSLIQSNYGYTF

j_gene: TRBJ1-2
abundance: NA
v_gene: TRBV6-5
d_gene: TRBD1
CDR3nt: TGTGCCAGCAGTTACTTGGGGACAGGGGCGTCATATGGCTACACCTTC
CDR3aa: CASSYLGTGASYGYTF

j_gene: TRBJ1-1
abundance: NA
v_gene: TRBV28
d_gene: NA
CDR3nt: TGTGCCAGCAGTTATCACAGTCTGGGCACTGAAGCTTTCTTT
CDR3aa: CASSYHSLGTEAFF

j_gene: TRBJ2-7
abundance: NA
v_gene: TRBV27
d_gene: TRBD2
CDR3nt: TGTGCCAGCAGTTTAGTTCGGATAGCGGGAGTGGGCGAGCAGTACTTC
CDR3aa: CASSLVRIAGVGEQYF

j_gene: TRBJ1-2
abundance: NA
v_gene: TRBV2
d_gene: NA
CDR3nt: TGTGCCCAGCCGGCAGACTATGGCTACACCTTC
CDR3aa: CAQPADYGYTF

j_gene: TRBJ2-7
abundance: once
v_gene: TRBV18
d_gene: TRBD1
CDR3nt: TGTGCCAGCTCACCAGACAGGGGGTCCTACTACGAGCAGTACTTC
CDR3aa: CASSPDRGSYYEQYF

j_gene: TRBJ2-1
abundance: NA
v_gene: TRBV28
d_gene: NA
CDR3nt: TGTGCCAGCAGTTCCAAAGCTGAAAGCTCCTACAATGAGCAGTTCTTC
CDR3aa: CASSSKAESSYNEQFF

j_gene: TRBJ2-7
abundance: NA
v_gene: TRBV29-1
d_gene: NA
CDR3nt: TGCAGCGTTGAAGATCGGGGCAGCTTTTACGAGCAGTACTTC
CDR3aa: CSVEDRGSFYEQYF

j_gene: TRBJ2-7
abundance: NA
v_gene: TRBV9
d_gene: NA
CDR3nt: TGTGCCAGCAGCGTAGTAGAAACGGCCTACGAGCAGTACTTC
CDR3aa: CASSVVETAYEQYF